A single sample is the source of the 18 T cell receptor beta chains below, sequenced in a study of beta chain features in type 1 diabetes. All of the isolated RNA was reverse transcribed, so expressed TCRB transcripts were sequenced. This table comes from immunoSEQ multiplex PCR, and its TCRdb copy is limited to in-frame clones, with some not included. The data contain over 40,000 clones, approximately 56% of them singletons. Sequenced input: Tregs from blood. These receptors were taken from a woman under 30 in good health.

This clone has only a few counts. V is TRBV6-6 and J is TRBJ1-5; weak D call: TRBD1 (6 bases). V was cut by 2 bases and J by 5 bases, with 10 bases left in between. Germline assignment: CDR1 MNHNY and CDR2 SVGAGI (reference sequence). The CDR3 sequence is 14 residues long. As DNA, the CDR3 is TGTGCCAGCAGTTACGGACAGCTCTATCAGCCCCAGCATTTT. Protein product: CASSYGQLYQPQHF.

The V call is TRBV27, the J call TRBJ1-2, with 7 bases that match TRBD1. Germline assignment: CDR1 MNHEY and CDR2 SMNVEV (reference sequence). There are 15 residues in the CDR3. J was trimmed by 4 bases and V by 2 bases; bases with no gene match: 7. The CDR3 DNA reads TGTGCCAGCAGTTTAATTTACAGGGGCACCTATGGCTACACCTTC. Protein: CASSLIYRGTYGYTF.

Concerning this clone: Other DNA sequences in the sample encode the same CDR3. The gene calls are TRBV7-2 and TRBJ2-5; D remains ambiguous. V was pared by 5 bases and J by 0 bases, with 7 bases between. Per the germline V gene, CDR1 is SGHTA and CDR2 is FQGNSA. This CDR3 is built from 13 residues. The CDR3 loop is CASSLPYQETQYF. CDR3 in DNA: TGTGCCAGCAGCCTACCTTACCAAGAGACCCAGTACTTC.

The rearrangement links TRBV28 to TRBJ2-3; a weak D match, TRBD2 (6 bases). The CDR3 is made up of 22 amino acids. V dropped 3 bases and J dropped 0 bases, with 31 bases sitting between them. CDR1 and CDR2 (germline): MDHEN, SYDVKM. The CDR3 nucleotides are TGTGCCAGCAGTTTTTCATCGCTAGCGACTCGGGGGAGGCATACTAGCACAGATACGCAGTATTTT. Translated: CASSFSSLATRGRHTSTDTQYF.

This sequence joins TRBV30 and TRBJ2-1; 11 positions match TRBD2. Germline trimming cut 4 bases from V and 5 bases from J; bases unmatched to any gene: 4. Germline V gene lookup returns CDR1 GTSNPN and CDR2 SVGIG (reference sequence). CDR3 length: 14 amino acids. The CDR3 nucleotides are TGTGCCTGGAACGGACTAGCGGGCCACAATGAGCAGTTCTTC. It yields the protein CAWNGLAGHNEQFF. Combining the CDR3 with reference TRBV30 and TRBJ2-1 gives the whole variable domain SQTIHQWPATLVQPVGSPLSLECTVEGTSNPNLYWYRQAAGRGLQLLFYSVGIGQISSEVPQNLSASRPQDRQFILSSKKLLLSDSGFYLCAWNGLAGHNEQFFGPGTRLTVL.

The CDR3 loop reads CASSQGLQYGYTF. The CDR3 nucleotides read TGTGCCAGCAGCCAGGGACTGCAATATGGCTACACCTTC. This rearrangement joins TRBV14 to TRBJ1-2, with D tentatively TRBD1 (5 bases). Germline V CDR1 and CDR2: SGHDN, FVKESK. The V end lost 3 bases, the J end lost 5 bases, and 10 bases lay between the germline ends. The CDR3 totals 13 residues.

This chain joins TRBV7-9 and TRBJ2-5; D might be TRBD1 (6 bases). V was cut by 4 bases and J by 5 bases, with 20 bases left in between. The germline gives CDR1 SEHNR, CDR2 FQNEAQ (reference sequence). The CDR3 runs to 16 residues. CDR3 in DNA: TGTGCCAGCAGCTGGGACGGCCAAAAGAGGGGGGAGACCCAGTACTTC. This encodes CASSWDGQKRGETQYF.

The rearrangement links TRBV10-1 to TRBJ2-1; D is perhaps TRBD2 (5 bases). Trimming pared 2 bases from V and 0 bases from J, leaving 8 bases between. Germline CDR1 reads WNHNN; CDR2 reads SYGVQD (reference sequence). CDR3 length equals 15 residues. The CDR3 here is CASSEGRGSYNEQFF. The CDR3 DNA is TGCGCCAGCAGTGAGGGACGGGGCTCCTACAATGAGCAGTTCTTC.

The CDR3, as DNA: TGCAGCGTCGGGACAGGGTGGGATCAGCCCCAGCATTTT. This codes for CSVGTGWDQPQHF. V gene TRBV29-1 combines with J gene TRBJ1-5; 9 bases agree with TRBD1. The CDR3 sequence is 13 residues long. Losses at the gene ends were 6 bases for V and 5 bases for J; bases not matched to a gene: 5. In germline, CDR1 is SQVTM, CDR2 ANQGSEA.

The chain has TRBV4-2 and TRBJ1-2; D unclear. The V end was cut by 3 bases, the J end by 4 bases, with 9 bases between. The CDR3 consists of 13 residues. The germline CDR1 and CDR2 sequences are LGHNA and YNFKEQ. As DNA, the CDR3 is TGTGCCAGCAGCCACACAGTTTCCTATGGCTACACCTTC. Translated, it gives CASSHTVSYGYTF.

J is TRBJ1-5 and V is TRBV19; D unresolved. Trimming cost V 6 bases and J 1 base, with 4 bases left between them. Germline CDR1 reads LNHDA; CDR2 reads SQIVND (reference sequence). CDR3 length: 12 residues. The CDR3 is CASRSSNQPQHF. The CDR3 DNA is TGTGCCAGTAGGTCAAGCAATCAGCCCCAGCATTTT.

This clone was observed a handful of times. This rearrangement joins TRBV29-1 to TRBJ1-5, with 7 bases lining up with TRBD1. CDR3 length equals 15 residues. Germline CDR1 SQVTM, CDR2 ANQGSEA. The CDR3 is CSVQGTEYSNQPQHF. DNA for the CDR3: TGCAGTGTTCAGGGGACAGAATATAGCAATCAGCCCCAGCATTTT.

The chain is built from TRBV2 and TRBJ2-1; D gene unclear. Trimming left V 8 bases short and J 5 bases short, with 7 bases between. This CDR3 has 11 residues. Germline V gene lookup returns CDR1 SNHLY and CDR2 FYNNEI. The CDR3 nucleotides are TGTGCCAGCCTCTACCACAATGAGCAGTTCTTC. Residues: CASLYHNEQFF.

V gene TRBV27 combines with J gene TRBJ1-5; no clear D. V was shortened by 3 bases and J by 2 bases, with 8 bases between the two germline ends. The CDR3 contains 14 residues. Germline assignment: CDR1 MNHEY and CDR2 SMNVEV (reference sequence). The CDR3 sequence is CASSFQVGNQPQHF. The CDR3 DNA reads TGTGCCAGCAGTTTTCAGGTTGGCAATCAGCCCCAGCATTTT.

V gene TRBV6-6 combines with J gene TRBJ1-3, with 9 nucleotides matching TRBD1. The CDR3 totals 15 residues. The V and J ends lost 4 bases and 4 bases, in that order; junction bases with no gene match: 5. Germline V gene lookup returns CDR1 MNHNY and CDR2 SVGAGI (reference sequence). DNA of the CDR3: TGTGCCAGCAGTTCGACAGGGGGAAGAGGAAACACCATATATTTT. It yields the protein CASSSTGGRGNTIYF.

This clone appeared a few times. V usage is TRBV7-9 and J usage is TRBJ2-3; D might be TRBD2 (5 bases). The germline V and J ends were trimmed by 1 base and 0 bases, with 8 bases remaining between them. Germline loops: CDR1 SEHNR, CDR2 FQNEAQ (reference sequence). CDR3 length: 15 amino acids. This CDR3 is CASSLGTASTDTQYF. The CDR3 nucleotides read TGTGCCAGCAGCTTAGGGACTGCTAGCACAGATACGCAGTATTTT. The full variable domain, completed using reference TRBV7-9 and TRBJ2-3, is DTGVSQNPRHKITKRGQNVTFRCDPISEHNRLYWYRQTLGQGPEFLTYFQNEAQLEKSRLLSDRFSAERPKGSFSTLEIQRTEQGDSAMYLCASSLGTASTDTQYFGPGTRLTVL.

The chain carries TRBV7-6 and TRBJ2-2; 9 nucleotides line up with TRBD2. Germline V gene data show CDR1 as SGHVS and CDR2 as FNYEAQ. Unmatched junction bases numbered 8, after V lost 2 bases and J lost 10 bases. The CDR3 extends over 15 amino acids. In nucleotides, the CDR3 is TGTGCCAGCAGCTTATGGGTAGCGGGGGTCGTGGAGCTGTTTTTT. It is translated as CASSLWVAGVVELFF.

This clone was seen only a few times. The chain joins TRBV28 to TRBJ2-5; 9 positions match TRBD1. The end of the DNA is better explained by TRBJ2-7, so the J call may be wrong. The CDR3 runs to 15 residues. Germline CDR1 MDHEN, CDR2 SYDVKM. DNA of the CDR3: TGTGCCAGCAGTTCCGGGACAGGGCGTGGGTACGAGCAGTACTTC. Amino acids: CASSSGTGRGYEQYF.